Included here is one T cell receptor (beta chain) sequence, with context. These data belong to a study of blood T cell repertoires in COVID-19. Overall study: Donors in the United States, Italy and Spain gave samples during acute or convalescent COVID-19. From T cells, B-cell-depleted T cells, or PBMCs came the material, which was cDNA or gDNA.

In the original processing: Estimation of nucleated cell counts was performed using reference gene primer amplification. Method: immunoSEQ multiplex PCR; TCRdb's copy keeps in-frame clones and lacks some. V and J calls and clone size come straight from that table; D and trimming were deduced from the DNA. The table lists 110,000 to 150,000 clones, roughly 79% of them singletons. The source is a human donor in a cohort sampled during active COVID-19. The sample consisted of peripheral blood.

CDR3 region: CSASENQPQHF. CDR3 DNA sequence: TGCAGTGCTAGCGAGAATCAGCCCCAGCATTTT. The chain employs TRBV20-1 and TRBJ1-5; D is undetermined. Germline CDR1 reads DFQATT; CDR2 reads SNEGSKA (reference sequence). The V gene lost 3 bases and the J gene lost 4 bases, with 4 bases spanning the gap. The CDR3 sequence is 11 residues long.